The source of this T cell receptor (beta chain) is a study of cytomegalovirus exposure and HLA in healthy donors. These donors, healthy bone marrow donors, were studied. The primer mix had 60 Vbeta and 13 Jbeta primers. Study processing details: An analysis that came later counted approximately 76 million unique TCR beta chains, approximately 10 million shared. The repertoire was sequenced with immunoSEQ multiplex PCR; TCRdb's copy has only in-frame clones and lacks some. V, J and clone size are those of that table, while D and trimming were read from the DNA. The repertoire has under 250,000 clones, roughly 84% of them found once; the top ten carry 1% to 1.5%. About this clone: The antigen remains unidentified.

CDR1 is MDHEN and CDR2 is SYDVKM in the germline V gene. Trimming removed 3 bases from V and 6 bases from J, with 14 bases in between. The CDR3 is made up of 15 amino acids. Study-wide findings and caveats: For most TCR sequences rarity was the rule, although some public TCRs occurred in many donors.

This chain uses TRBV28 with TRBJ1-4; D unclear. The specimen was PBMCs. The clonotype originates from a human donor in good health. CDR3 sequence: CASSFGQAGDEKLFF. CDR3 coding DNA: TGTGCCAGCAGTTTTGGTCAGGCCGGGGATGAAAAACTGTTTTTT.